A selection of T cell receptor beta chains follows, all from one sample in a study of cytomegalovirus exposure and HLA in healthy donors. TCRdb's table, derived via immunoSEQ multiplex PCR, lists solely in-frame clones and lacks some. The sample consists of more than 90,000 clones, over 60% of them appearing once. The sequenced sample consisted of PBMCs. The receptors were gathered from a woman younger than 30 in good health and CMV-seropositive. Each CDR3 is given with its conserved first and last residue. D genes are given only for firm matches. A row's size may be missing; if present it is once, few, many or a size class.

d_gene | j_gene | abundance | v_gene | CDR3aa | CDR3nt
TRBD2 | TRBJ2-7 | . | TRBV4-2 | CASSREGPSGRRNEQYF | TGTGCCAGCAGCCGAGAGGGACCTAGCGGGAGGAGGAACGAGCAGTACTTC
TRBD1 | TRBJ1-1 | once | TRBV20-1 | CSALGQREAFF | TGCAGTGCTTTGGGACAGCGGGAAGCTTTCTTT
TRBD1 | TRBJ1-1 | . | TRBV28 | CASITGEDTEAFF | TGTGCCAGCATAACAGGGGAGGACACTGAAGCTTTCTTT
. | TRBJ2-7 | . | TRBV13 | CASSSPTVQAYEQYF | TGTGCCAGCAGCTCGCCGACAGTTCAGGCCTACGAGCAGTACTTC
TRBD1 | TRBJ1-4 | few | TRBV5-5 | CASSQGQLEEKLFF | TGTGCCAGCAGCCAGGGACAGTTAGAAGAAAAACTGTTTTTT
. | TRBJ2-5 | few | TRBV7-9 | CASSRETQYF | TGTGCCAGCAGCCGAGAGACCCAGTACTTC
. | TRBJ1-5 | . | TRBV5-8 | CASSTAGESQPQHF | TGTGCCAGCAGCACAGCAGGGGAAAGTCAGCCCCAGCATTTT
TRBD2 | TRBJ2-1 | . | TRBV7-3 | CASSSRGEQFF | TGTGCCAGCAGCTCGCGGGGGGAGCAGTTCTTC
. | TRBJ2-3 | . | TRBV5-1 | CASSLGGAGYTDTQYF | TGCGCCAGCAGCTTGGGGGGCGCGGGGTACACAGATACGCAGTATTTT
TRBD1 | TRBJ2-2 | . | TRBV5-4 | CASSRDRVNTGELFF | TGTGCCAGCAGCCGTGACAGGGTGAACACCGGGGAGCTGTTTTTT
TRBD1 | TRBJ2-3 | . | TRBV4-2 | CASSQEGTGTDTQYF | TGTGCCAGCAGCCAAGAGGGGACAGGGACAGATACGCAGTATTTT
TRBD2 | TRBJ2-7 | . | TRBV27 | CASGSGRLYEQYF | TGTGCCAGCGGTAGCGGGAGGCTCTACGAGCAGTACTTC
. | TRBJ1-1 | . | TRBV13 | CASSHGGRNTEAFF | TGTGCCAGCAGCCACGGCGGGCGGAACACTGAAGCTTTCTTT
. | TRBJ1-2 | . | TRBV28 | CASSPGPFLRGYTF | TGTGCCAGCAGTCCGGGACCTTTCCTAAGGGGGTACACCTTC
. | TRBJ2-5 | . | TRBV11-3 | CASSLGSRTAQETQYF | TGTGCCAGCAGCTTAGGCTCCCGGACAGCCCAAGAGACCCAGTACTTC
TRBD1 | TRBJ1-5 | few | TRBV6-5 | CASGQGRGQPQHF | TGTGCCAGTGGACAGGGACGGGGTCAGCCCCAGCATTTT
. | TRBJ2-1 | few | TRBV2 | CATRVFSYNEQFF | TGTGCCACCCGGGTTTTCAGCTACAATGAGCAGTTCTTC
TRBD1 | TRBJ2-2 | . | TRBV7-9 | CASSLARGQAGELFF | TGTGCCAGCAGCTTAGCCAGGGGGCAAGCCGGGGAGCTGTTTTTT
. | TRBJ1-5 | . | TRBV19 | CASTPGRNQPQHF | TGTGCCAGTACTCCAGGGAGGAATCAGCCCCAGCATTTT
. | TRBJ2-2 | few | TRBV5-6 | CASSLASGELFF | TGTGCCAGCAGCTTGGCATCCGGGGAGCTGTTTTTT
TRBD1 | TRBJ1-5 | . | TRBV6-5 | CASSAGTGGNQPQHF | TGTGCCAGCAGTGCCGGGACAGGGGGCAATCAGCCCCAGCATTTT
TRBD2 | TRBJ2-5 | . | TRBV5-1 | CASSPGLAVRQETQYF | TGCGCCAGCAGTCCAGGACTAGCGGTCCGCCAAGAGACCCAGTACTTC
TRBD2 | TRBJ2-3 | . | TRBV6-4 | CASSATSGNTDTQYF | TGTGCCAGCAGTGCGACTAGCGGGAACACAGATACGCAGTATTTT
. | TRBJ1-1 | few | TRBV5-1 | CASSFVGGASEAFF | TGCGCCAGCAGCTTTGTTGGGGGGGCTTCTGAAGCTTTCTTT
TRBD1 | TRBJ1-1 | . | TRBV6-5 | CASSRTGRTEAFF | TGTGCCAGCAGTCGGACAGGGAGGACTGAAGCTTTCTTT
TRBD1 | TRBJ1-1 | . | TRBV2 | CASNRGGPDTEAFF | TGTGCCAGCAACCGAGGGGGCCCTGACACTGAAGCTTTCTTT
TRBD1 | TRBJ2-3 | once | TRBV27 | CASSSYGQGTDTQYF | TGTGCCAGCAGTTCCTACGGACAGGGCACAGATACGCAGTATTTT
TRBD1 | TRBJ1-2 | . | TRBV7-9 | CASTTGGRYGYTF | TGTGCCAGCACGACAGGGGGCCGCTATGGCTACACCTTC
. | TRBJ2-4 | once | TRBV6-1 | CASRGLAKNIQYF | TGTGCCAGCAGGGGCCTAGCCAAAAACATTCAGTACTTC
. | TRBJ2-5 | . | TRBV6-6 | CASSIQGGETQYF | TGTGCCAGCAGTATACAGGGCGGGGAGACCCAGTACTTC
TRBD1 | TRBJ1-1 | . | TRBV18 | CASSRRQGFMNTKAFF | TGTGCCAGCTCCCGAAGACAGGGTTTCATGAACACTAAAGCTTTCTTT
TRBD2 | TRBJ2-5 | . | TRBV2 | CASSEWELAGGKETQYF | TGTGCCAGCAGTGAATGGGAGTTAGCGGGAGGGAAGGAGACCCAGTACTTC
. | TRBJ2-1 | few | TRBV20-1 | CSARRDNEQFF | TGCAGTGCTAGACGGGACAATGAGCAGTTCTTC
TRBD2 | TRBJ2-2 | . | TRBV15 | CATSRAGGRAAGELFF | TGTGCCACCAGCAGAGCTGGCGGGAGGGCCGCCGGGGAGCTGTTTTTT
. | TRBJ1-2 | . | TRBV5-6 | CASSRGQGRYGYTF | TGTGCCAGCAGCCGAGGACAAGGGCGGTATGGCTACACCTTC
. | TRBJ1-6 | . | TRBV6-5 | CASRSPREGSPLHF | TGTGCCAGCAGGTCGCCTCGGGAGGGTTCACCCCTCCACTTT
TRBD1 | TRBJ1-5 | . | TRBV2 | CASSADRLSNQPQHF | TGTGCCAGCAGCGCGGACAGGCTAAGCAATCAGCCCCAGCATTTT
TRBD1 | TRBJ1-2 | . | TRBV10-1 | CASSRDREGYGYTF | TGCGCCAGCAGTCGCGACAGGGAAGGCTATGGCTACACCTTC
. | TRBJ2-1 | . | TRBV4-1 | CASSQGILHEQFF | TGCGCCAGCAGCCAAGGAATACTACATGAGCAGTTCTTC
. | TRBJ2-2 | . | TRBV15 | CATSALGQTNTGELFF | TGTGCCACCAGCGCCCTTGGTCAGACGAACACCGGGGAGCTGTTTTTT
. | TRBJ2-3 | . | TRBV27 | CASSFLIRDTQYF | TGTGCCAGCAGTTTCTTAATCCGGGATACGCAGTATTTT
TRBD1 | TRBJ1-1 | . | TRBV7-3 | CASSSTGGATEAFF | TGTGCCAGCAGCTCCACAGGGGGTGCCACTGAAGCTTTCTTT
TRBD2 | TRBJ2-1 | once | TRBV6-5 | CASSPAGGPNEQFF | TGTGCCAGCAGTCCCGCGGGAGGGCCCAATGAGCAGTTCTTC
. | TRBJ1-3 | . | TRBV21-1 | CASSKERTRVKAGSTIYF | TGTGCCAGCAGCAAAGAAAGGACCAGGGTTAAAGCTGGAAGCACCATATATTTT
. | TRBJ2-7 | . | TRBV5-4 | CASSLAGVAYEQYF | TGTGCCAGCAGCTTGGCAGGGGTTGCCTACGAGCAGTACTTC
. | TRBJ1-2 | . | TRBV27 | CASSQNRAYGYTF | TGTGCCAGCAGTCAGAACAGAGCCTATGGCTACACCTTC
. | TRBJ1-1 | . | TRBV27 | CASSPLGRNTEAFF | TGTGCCAGCAGTCCCTTGGGGAGGAACACTGAAGCTTTCTTT
TRBD2 | TRBJ2-3 | . | TRBV9 | CASSVASGSTDTQYF | TGTGCCAGCAGCGTAGCTAGCGGGAGCACAGATACGCAGTATTTT
. | TRBJ2-5 | . | TRBV5-1 | CASSSTSAGETQYF | TGCGCCAGCAGCTCGACGTCTGCAGGAGAGACCCAGTACTTC
TRBD1 | TRBJ1-1 | . | TRBV5-1 | CASSSRQGAPPNTEAFF | TGCGCCAGCAGCTCCCGACAGGGGGCCCCTCCGAACACTGAAGCTTTCTTT
. | TRBJ2-7 | . | TRBV6-5 | CASSAARIDEQYF | TGTGCCAGCAGTGCCGCCAGAATCGACGAGCAGTACTTC
TRBD2 | TRBJ2-3 | . | TRBV9 | CASSTRPSGGNTDTQYF | TGTGCCAGCAGCACCCGTCCTAGCGGCGGGAACACAGATACGCAGTATTTT
TRBD1 | TRBJ1-2 | . | TRBV28 | CASSLIAGQGMNGYTF | TGTGCCAGCAGTTTAATTGCGGGACAGGGGATGAATGGCTACACCTTC
. | TRBJ2-1 | . | TRBV5-1 | CASSLGTLGDEQFF | TGCGCCAGCAGCCTGGGGACACTCGGCGATGAGCAGTTCTTC
. | TRBJ1-1 | . | TRBV6-6 | CASSYFRLGGNTEAFF | TGTGCCAGCAGTTACTTTCGTCTAGGGGGGAACACTGAAGCTTTCTTT